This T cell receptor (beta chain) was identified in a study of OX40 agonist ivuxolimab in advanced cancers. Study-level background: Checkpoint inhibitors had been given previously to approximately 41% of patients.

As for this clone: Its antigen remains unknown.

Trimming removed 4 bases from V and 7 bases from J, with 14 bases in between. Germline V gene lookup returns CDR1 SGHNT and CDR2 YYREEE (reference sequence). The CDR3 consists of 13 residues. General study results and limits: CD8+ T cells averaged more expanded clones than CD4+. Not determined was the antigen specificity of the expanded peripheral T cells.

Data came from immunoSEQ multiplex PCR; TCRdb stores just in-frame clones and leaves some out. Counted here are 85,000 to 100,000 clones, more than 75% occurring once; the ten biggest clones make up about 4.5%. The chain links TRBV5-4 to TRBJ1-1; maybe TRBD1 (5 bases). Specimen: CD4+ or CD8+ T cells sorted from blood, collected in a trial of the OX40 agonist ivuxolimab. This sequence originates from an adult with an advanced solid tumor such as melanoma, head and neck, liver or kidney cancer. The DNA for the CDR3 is TGTGCCAGCAGCCTTCCGGGGGAGGTTGAAGCTTTCTTT. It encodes CASSLPGEVEAFF.